This TCR beta chain is drawn from a study of T cells in Graves' hyperthyroidism and ophthalmopathy. Overall study findings and caveats: The model foresaw ophthalmopathy a median around seven months prior to onset. Most clonotypes expanded in the thyroid (above 0.001) were also present in blood.

TCR beta CDR3 sequences were amplified from RNA transcripts. Primed by the HTBI set, a first-round RT-PCR was run on the TCR CDR3. TCRdb re-analysed the multiplex PCR reads in MiXCR, keeping a single row per CDR3 protein. The table includes more than 350,000 distinct CDR3 sequences, 13% to 15% detected once. The CDR3 consists of 16 residues. Germline CDR1 reads MNHNS; CDR2 reads SASEGT. The V and J ends lost 7 bases and 5 bases, in that order; junction bases with no gene match: 15. This clonotype has at least ten counts. Its antigen is unknown. Input material: blood. The TCR comes from a woman aged 60 to 75 with Graves' ophthalmopathy. The gene calls are TRBV6-1 and TRBJ2-5; 8 positions agree with TRBD1. Written as DNA, the CDR3 is TGTGCCAGCACCAACGGTGGACAGGGTATTATGGAGACCCAGTACTTC. Translation gives CASTNGGQGIMETQYF.